These 22 T cell receptor beta chains were sequenced from one sample in a study of Graves' ophthalmopathy and Graves' hyperthyroidism. From RNA, the CDR3 regions of TCR beta chains were amplified and sequenced. Investigators did first-round RT-PCR with HTBI primers, then second-round multiplex PCR. TCRdb reprocessed the multiplex PCR reads with MiXCR, giving one entry per CDR3 protein. The sample has about 740,000 distinct CDR3 sequences, about 44% seen once. The sequencing sample was made of peripheral blood. The source of these receptors is an adult man with Graves' ophthalmopathy.

This clonotype was counted at least ten times. V gene TRBV7-9 combines with J gene TRBJ1-1; no definite D call. The CDR3 spans 14 residues. V lost 8 bases to trimming and J lost 1 base, with 14 bases between them. Germline CDR1 is SEHNR and CDR2 is FQNEAQ (reference sequence). CDR3 in DNA: TGTGCCAGCCTAGCCCCAGCGTCGAACACTGAAGCTTTCTTT. It encodes CASLAPASNTEAFF. Drawing the rest from reference TRBV7-9 and TRBJ1-1, the complete variable domain is DTGVSQNPRHKITKRGQNVTFRCDPISEHNRLYWYRQTLGQGPEFLTYFQNEAQLEKSRLLSDRFSAERPKGSFSTLEIQRTEQGDSAMYLCASLAPASNTEAFFGQGTRLTVV.

Many counts were recorded for this clonotype. The rearrangement uses TRBV7-9 and TRBJ1-1; 7 bases line up with TRBD1. Germline V gene sequence: CDR1 SEHNR, CDR2 FQNEAQ (reference sequence). The CDR3 runs 16 residues. Germline trimming cut 1 base from V and 4 bases from J; bases unmatched to any gene: 9. CDR3 sequence reads: CASSLGGPGGITEAFF. CDR3 in DNA: TGTGCCAGCAGCTTAGGGGGTCCAGGGGGGATCACTGAAGCTTTCTTT.

The V call is TRBV6-6, the J call TRBJ2-3, with D possibly TRBD2 on 6 matching bases. Trimming removed 6 bases at V and 4 bases at J, with 14 bases between. Looked up from germline, CDR1 is MNHNY and CDR2 is SVGAGI (reference sequence). CDR3 length equals 14 residues. The chain's CDR3 is CASRYLREADTQYF. As DNA, the CDR3 is TGTGCCAGCAGGTACCTCAGGGAGGCAGATACGCAGTATTTT.

V and J are TRBV9 and TRBJ1-6, with D possibly TRBD1 on 6 matching bases. This CDR3 is 17 amino acids long. V lost 4 bases and J lost 5, with 19 bases in between. Germline values: CDR1 SGDLS, CDR2 YYNGEE. In nucleotides, the CDR3 is TGTGCCAGCAGCTTCGAGCGGGGGCAAATTGATAATTCACCCCTCCACTTT. Its protein product is CASSFERGQIDNSPLHF.

There are a few counts of this clonotype. The V and J genes are TRBV20-1 and TRBJ2-7, with no clear D. The CDR3 sequence is 14 residues long. V shed 0 bases and J shed 1 base, with 10 bases lying between them. Germline CDR1 is DFQATT and CDR2 is SNEGSKA (reference sequence). The CDR3 region has the DNA TGCAGTGCTAGAGATTTCGCAGGTTCCTACGAGCAGTACTTC. It is translated as CSARDFAGSYEQYF.

This clonotype was seen many times. The gene calls are TRBV12-3 or TRBV12-4 and TRBJ1-2; no firm D call. The germline V and J ends were trimmed by 2 bases and 8 bases, with 9 bases remaining between them. The CDR3 sequence is 12 residues long. CDR3 sequence: CASSLTQLGYTF. CDR3 nucleotide sequence: TGTGCCAGCAGTTTAACACAGTTGGGCTACACCTTC.

This clonotype appeared once. The rearrangement uses TRBV25-1 and TRBJ2-2; TRBD1 aligns across 8 bases. The ends lost 5 bases at V and 1 base at J; junction bases unmatched: 9. The length of the CDR3 is 17 residues. Germline CDR1 reads MGHDK; CDR2 reads SYGVNS. CDR3 region: CASSSPGQGENTGELFF. DNA of the CDR3: TGTGCCAGCAGTTCCCCCGGACAGGGCGAGAACACCGGGGAGCTGTTTTTT.

The chain uses TRBV5-4 and TRBJ1-4, with 7 bases that match TRBD1. V lost 5 bases and J lost 6; bases outside the gene matches: 13. CDR1 and CDR2 from the germline V gene are SGHNT and YYREEE (reference sequence). The CDR3 is 16 amino acids. This CDR3 reads CASRPKLRGRYEKLFF. In DNA form, the CDR3 reads TGTGCCAGCAGACCAAAGCTTAGGGGGCGTTATGAAAAACTGTTTTTT.

Details on this clonotype: At one boundary the junction diverges from the germline segment, which might be a read error. The V call is TRBV19, the J call TRBJ2-5; tentative D call: TRBD2 (6 bases). Germline lookup yields CDR1 LNHDA and CDR2 SQIVND (reference sequence). The CDR3 contains 14 residues. The CDR3: CASSFGGSEETQHF. The CDR3 coding sequence is TGTGCCAGTAGTTTCGGGGGTTCCGAAGAGACCCAGCACTTC.

Regarding this clonotype: A much larger clone differs by one base, so this may be a read error. The chain has TRBV29-1 and TRBJ1-3; D is unclear. This CDR3 has 13 residues. Germline V gene lookup returns CDR1 SQVTM and CDR2 ANQGSEA. This CDR3 reads CSVDGPSGSTIYF. The CDR3 DNA reads as TGCAGCGTTGACGGACCGTCTGGAAGCACCATATATTTT.

Points on this clonotype: The germline gene is not matched at one end of the junction; a read error may be the cause. This chain connects TRBV7-9 to TRBJ2-6; D may be TRBD1 (6 bases). The CDR3 has 13 amino acids. Germline V gene lookup returns CDR1 SEHNR and CDR2 FQNEAQ (reference sequence). CDR3: CASSLAPGATEAF. In DNA form, the CDR3 reads TGTGCCAGCAGCTTAGCGCCAGGGGCCACTGAAGCTTTC.

This clonotype has a handful of counts. This chain joins TRBV19 and TRBJ2-7; TRBD1 aligns across 12 bases. V shed 5 bases, J shed 3 bases, and the junction held 5 bases outside the gene matches. The CDR3 covers 15 residues. The germline V gene has CDR1 LNHDA and CDR2 SQIVND (reference sequence). CDR3 bases: TGTGCCAGTAGTCCCGGGACAGGGGGCGGCTACGAGCAGTACTTC. This codes for CASSPGTGGGYEQYF.

This clonotype has at least ten counts. The chain is built from TRBV7-3 and TRBJ2-5; 13 bases agree with TRBD2. V was clipped by 5 bases and J by 5 bases; unmatched bases: 5. This CDR3 has 15 residues. Germline lookup yields CDR1 SGHTA and CDR2 FQGTGA. CDR3 nucleotides: TGTGCCAGCAGCCCGGGACTAGCGGGGACGGAGACCCAGTACTTC. It translates to CASSPGLAGTETQYF.

In the case of this clonotype: A read error may be the cause here, since a much bigger clone is one base away. The chain uses TRBV20-1 and TRBJ2-1; D may be TRBD1 or TRBD2 (6 bases each). Deletions cut 5 bases from V and 10 bases from J, with 15 bases between. The CDR3 loop spans 12 amino acids. CDR1 DFQATT and CDR2 SNEGSKA come from the germline V gene (reference sequence). The CDR3 sequence is CSARPDGGEQFF. The CDR3 DNA is TGCAGTGCTCGACCGGACGGGGGCGAGCAGTTCTTC.

This clonotype was recorded a few times. The genes are TRBV7-9 and TRBJ1-1; TRBD1 aligns across 7 bases. After removal of 0 bases from V and 4 bases from J, the junction contained 5 bases not matched to a gene. The CDR3 spans 15 residues. CDR1 and CDR2 (germline): SEHNR, FQNEAQ (reference sequence). The chain's CDR3 is CASSLARQGGTEAFF. The CDR3 nucleotides are TGTGCCAGCAGCTTAGCGCGTCAGGGGGGCACTGAAGCTTTCTTT.

This clonotype was detected only once. Mismatch with germline at one junction end may stem from a read error. The chain carries TRBV10-3 and TRBJ2-7, with unresolved D. Germline V gene data show CDR1 as ENHRY and CDR2 as SYGVKD. The length of the CDR3 is 15 residues. This CDR3 is CASSPKTALTYEQYF. CDR3 in DNA: TGTGCCAGCAGTCCAAAAACGGCTTTAACATACGAGCAGTACTTC.

V and J are TRBV7-9 and TRBJ2-5; D is unclear. The V end was cut by 5 bases, the J end by 5 bases, with 12 bases between. The CDR3 has 13 residues. CDR1 and CDR2 (germline): SEHNR, FQNEAQ (reference sequence). CDR3 loop: CASSPRLVETQYF. The CDR3 DNA is TGTGCCAGCAGCCCCCGTCTGGTGGAGACCCAGTACTTC. The whole variable domain, remainder taken from reference TRBV7-9 and TRBJ2-5, is DTGVSQNPRHKITKRGQNVTFRCDPISEHNRLYWYRQTLGQGPEFLTYFQNEAQLEKSRLLSDRFSAERPKGSFSTLEIQRTEQGDSAMYLCASSPRLVETQYFGPGTRLLVL.

The chain couples TRBV11-1 to TRBJ2-7; D is perhaps TRBD2 (6 bases). The CDR3 spans 15 residues. V lost 5 bases, J lost 2 bases, and 16 bases lay in between. Germline V CDR1 and CDR2: SGHAT, FQDESV (reference sequence). This CDR3 is CASSGAGPVPYEQYF. Here the CDR3 DNA reads TGTGCCAGCAGCGGGGCGGGACCGGTCCCCTACGAGCAGTACTTC.

This chain connects TRBV11-2 to TRBJ2-6; weak D call: TRBD1 (6 bases). Trimming removed 6 bases from V and 9 bases from J, with 21 bases in between. The germline V gene has CDR1 SGHAT and CDR2 FQNNGV. CDR3 length: 16 residues. CDR3 residues: CASSNLVGAGGNVLTF. Written as DNA, the CDR3 is TGTGCCAGCAGTAACCTCGTGGGGGCAGGTGGCAACGTCCTGACTTTC.

V and J are TRBV25-1 and TRBJ2-2, with TRBD2 matching over 8 bases. The CDR3 totals 17 residues. Germline CDR1 and CDR2: MGHDK and SYGVNS. V lost 6 bases, J lost 1 base, and 10 bases stayed unmatched. The CDR3 nucleotides are TGTGCCAGCAGATCCCTTGGCGGGGGGTTGAACACCGGGGAGCTGTTTTTT. This sequence encodes CASRSLGGGLNTGELFF.

Ten or more counts support this clonotype. The chain couples TRBV25-1 to TRBJ2-7; 9 nucleotides align to TRBD2. The CDR3 contains 13 residues. Losses at the gene ends were 3 bases for V and 8 bases for J; bases not matched to a gene: 5. Germline V lookup: CDR1 MGHDK, CDR2 SYGVNS. DNA for the CDR3: TGTGCCAGCAGTGACGGCGGGAGGGTCCAGCAGTACTTC. Translating gives CASSDGGRVQQYF.

In this sample, this clonotype turned up many times. The chain has TRBV24-1 and TRBJ1-3; D is unresolved. V gave up 0 bases and J gave up 6 bases, with 5 bases separating them. The germline CDR1 and CDR2 sequences are KGHDR and SFDVKD. This CDR3 is 13 amino acids long. CDR3 bases: TGTGCCACCAGTGATTTGACCTCAAACACCATATATTTT. Translated: CATSDLTSNTIYF.